This paragraph covers one TCR delta chain sequence. Its antigen is not identified. The sample belongs to a study of Vδ1+ human thymocytes. The study, taken as a whole, reports: Highly polyclonal TRG and TRD repertoires with Gaussian CDR3 length distributions appeared in thymus.

The CDR3 runs 17 residues. CDR1 is TSWWSYY, CDR2 QGS, per germline. V was trimmed by 0 bases and J by 4 bases, leaving 18 bases between them. The template was reverse-transcribed extracted RNA. Multiplex PCR used pooled V-gene forward primers and a constant-region reverse primer to amplify CDR3s. TCRdb processed the multiplex PCR reads again with the CATT caller. The sample has roughly 55,000 delta-chain clones, 15% to 20% seen once. The chain has TRDV1 and TRDJ1; unclear D gene. The origin of this receptor is a boy under two years old who had congenital heart surgery. The sequenced sample was Vdelta1+ gamma-delta thymocytes from the thymus. Subset given: FACS-sorted CD3+ TCRalphabeta- TCRVdelta1+ TCRVdelta2- thymocytes. The CDR3, as DNA: TGTGCTCTTGGGGAACTCGTCGGTTGGGTACAGTACGATAAACTCATCTTT. This gives the protein CALGELVGWVQYDKLIF.